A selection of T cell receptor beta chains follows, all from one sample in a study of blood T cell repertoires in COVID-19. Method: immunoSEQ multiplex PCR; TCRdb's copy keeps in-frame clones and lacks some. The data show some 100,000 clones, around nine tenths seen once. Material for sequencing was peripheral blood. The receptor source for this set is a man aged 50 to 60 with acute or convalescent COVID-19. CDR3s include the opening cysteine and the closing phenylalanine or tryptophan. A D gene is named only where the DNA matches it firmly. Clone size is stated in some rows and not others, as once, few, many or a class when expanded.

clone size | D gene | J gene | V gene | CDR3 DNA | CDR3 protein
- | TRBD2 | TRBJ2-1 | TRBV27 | TGTGCCAGCAGTTTACAGGGAGGGTACGATGAGCAGTTCTTC | CASSLQGGYDEQFF
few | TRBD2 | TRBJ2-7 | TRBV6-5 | TGTGCCAGCAGGACACTAGCGGAGGGAAACTACGAGCAGTACTTC | CASRTLAEGNYEQYF
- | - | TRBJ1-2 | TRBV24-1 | TGTGCCACCAGTGATTTGTCAGCTAACTATGGCTACACCTTC | CATSDLSANYGYTF
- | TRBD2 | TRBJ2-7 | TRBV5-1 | TGCGCCAGCAGCTCGGGGGGAGGCGAGCAGTACTTC | CASSSGGGEQYF
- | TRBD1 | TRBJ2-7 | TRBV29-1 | TGCAGCGCTGGGGGACAGGGAAGGGGATCGGGGCAGTACTTC | CSAGGQGRGSGQYF
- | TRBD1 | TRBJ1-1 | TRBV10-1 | TGCGCCAGCAGTGAGTCGAGGGACAGGGGGAGAGCTTTCTTT | CASSESRDRGRAFF
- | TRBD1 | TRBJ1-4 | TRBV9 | TGTGCCAGCAGCCCCTGGGACAGGGTTGATGAAAAACTGTTTTTT | CASSPWDRVDEKLFF
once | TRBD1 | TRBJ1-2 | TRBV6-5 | TGTGCCAGCAGTTTCGGACAGGGTGTCGCAAGCTATGGCTACACCTTC | CASSFGQGVASYGYTF
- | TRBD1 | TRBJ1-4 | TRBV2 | TGTGCCAGCAGGGGGACAGGGGAACTGTTTTTT | CASRGTGELFF
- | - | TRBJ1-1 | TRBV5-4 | TGTGCCAGCAGCTTATCCCAGGGAAGCTCTGAAGCTTTCTTT | CASSLSQGSSEAFF
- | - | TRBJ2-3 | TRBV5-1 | TGCGCCAGCAGCTTGGGCACTATCACAGATACGCAGTATTTT | CASSLGTITDTQYF
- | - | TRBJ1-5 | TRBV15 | TGTGCCACCAGCAGGGACTTTAGCAATCAGCCCCAGCATTTT | CATSRDFSNQPQHF
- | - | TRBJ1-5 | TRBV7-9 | TGTGCCAGCAGCTCTTCCCGTTCCCGGCGGGTAGGTCAGCCCCAGCATTTT | CASSSSRSRRVGQPQHF
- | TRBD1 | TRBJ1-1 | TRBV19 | TGTGGGCACCGGGGACAGAAACCTGAGGAGACCTCAGAAGCTTTCTTT | CGHRGQKPEETSEAFF